The present T cell receptor beta chain was sequenced within a study of blood T cell repertoires in COVID-19. Study information: The samples span acute and convalescent COVID-19 from the United States, Italy and Spain.

The CDR3 sequence is 14 residues long. With V trimmed by 3 bases and J by 6 bases, 4 bases remained unmatched. Germline CDR1 is SGHVS and CDR2 is FQNEAQ. Original data processing: Reference gene primer amplification gave estimated nucleated cell counts. The table came from immunoSEQ multiplex PCR; TCRdb's copy has only in-frame clones and leaves some out. V and J calls and clone size are given by that table; D and trimming were obtained from the DNA. Of roughly 200,000 clones listed, around 90% are singletons. This sequence originates from a middle-aged man with acute or convalescent COVID-19. Material: peripheral blood. V is TRBV7-8 and J is TRBJ1-1; TRBD1 aligns across 10 bases. The CDR3 here is CASSLRTGGSEAFF. CDR3 coding DNA: TGTGCCAGCAGCTTGCGGACAGGGGGTTCTGAAGCTTTCTTT.